The 26 T cell receptor beta chains reported below all come from one sample, sequenced in a study of blood T cell repertoires in COVID-19. Measured with immunoSEQ multiplex PCR; TCRdb has only the in-frame clones, and not every one. The table has over 100,000 clones, 85% to 90% seen once. Sequencing input: peripheral blood. The receptors come from a human donor in a cohort sampled during active COVID-19.

The genes are TRBV2 and TRBJ1-1; 7 bases fit TRBD1. Per the germline V gene, CDR1 is SNHLY and CDR2 is FYNNEI. CDR3 length: 14 residues. With V trimmed by 6 bases and J by 7 bases, 11 bases remained unmatched. As DNA, the CDR3 is TGTGCCAGCAGCCCGGGACAGTCAATTGGTGAAGCTTTCTTT. Translated: CASSPGQSIGEAFF.

The chain employs TRBV6-1 and TRBJ1-6; D is perhaps TRBD1 (5 bases). V dropped 3 bases and J dropped 9 bases, with 6 bases sitting between them. From germline, CDR1 is MNHNS and CDR2 SASEGT. The CDR3 runs to 12 residues. CDR3 sequence reads: CASSDRVSPLHF. CDR3 nucleotides: TGTGCCAGCAGTGACAGGGTTTCACCCCTCCACTTT.

The V and J genes are TRBV28 and TRBJ1-4; a possible D gene is TRBD1 (5 bases). V shed 5 bases and J shed 5 bases, with 15 bases lying between them. This CDR3 comprises 15 residues. Looked up from germline, CDR1 is MDHEN and CDR2 is SYDVKM. For the CDR3, the DNA is TGTGCCAGCAGTGTCCCCATGGGGGGGAATGAAAAACTGTTTTTT. It codes for CASSVPMGGNEKLFF.

This clone was counted a single time. The chain employs TRBV5-1 and TRBJ2-5; TRBD2 might be the D (6 bases). Trimming shortened V by 5 bases and J by 5 bases, and 19 bases separated the two germline ends. This CDR3 is 15 amino acids long. The germline V gene encodes CDR1 SGHRS and CDR2 YFSETQ. In DNA, the CDR3 is TGCGCCAGCAGACCGGGCGGATGGGAGGTCGAGACCCAGTACTTC. Its translation: CASRPGGWEVETQYF.

This chain connects TRBV11-3 to TRBJ2-1; 10 bases fit TRBD1. This CDR3 has 15 residues. Trimming took 3 bases from V and 5 from J; bases not matched to a gene: 4. Looked up from germline, CDR1 is SGHNT and CDR2 is YENEEA. The CDR3 sequence: CASSFGTGVNNEQFF. The CDR3 nucleotides read TGTGCCAGCAGCTTCGGGACAGGGGTCAACAATGAGCAGTTCTTC.

The gene calls are TRBV11-2 and TRBJ2-1; 11 bases are a match to TRBD2. V was clipped by 5 bases and J by 4 bases; unmatched bases: 7. Germline V gene data show CDR1 as SGHAT and CDR2 as FQNNGV. This CDR3 comprises 16 residues. This CDR3 is CASSAGLAAVYNEQFF. DNA for the CDR3: TGTGCCAGCAGCGCGGGACTAGCGGCGGTATACAATGAGCAGTTCTTC.

The V gene is TRBV10-2, the J gene TRBJ1-1; TRBD1 matches at 9 bases. The junction had 16 bases not matched to a gene; V was cut back by 6 bases and J by 5 bases. This CDR3 region has 17 residues. CDR1 is WSHSY and CDR2 is SAAADI in the germline V gene. The CDR3 DNA is TGCGCCAGCAGCCAACAAGGGACAGGGAGTAGTCGGACTGAAGCTTTCTTT. Translated, it gives CASSQQGTGSSRTEAFF.

The chain carries TRBV19 and TRBJ1-5; D remains unclear. The CDR3 contains 14 residues. Germline CDR1 reads LNHDA; CDR2 reads SQIVND (reference sequence). V gave up 3 bases and J gave up 3 bases, with 9 bases separating them. The CDR3 region has the DNA TGTGCCAGTAGTATCCTGCGGGACAATCAGCCCCAGCATTTT. It translates to CASSILRDNQPQHF.

The chain employs TRBV27 and TRBJ2-1; D perhaps matches TRBD2 (6 bases). Germline V gene sequence: CDR1 MNHEY, CDR2 SMNVEV (reference sequence). The CDR3 runs 14 residues. The V and J ends lost 0 bases and 6 bases respectively, with 9 bases between them. The CDR3 sequence: CASSLSAGRNEQFF. The CDR3 region has the DNA TGTGCCAGCAGTTTATCGGCGGGGCGCAATGAGCAGTTCTTC.

The table lists this clone with a count of one. The chain joins TRBV27 to TRBJ2-6; D is possibly TRBD2 (6 bases). CDR3 size: 15 residues. Trimming removed 3 bases at V and 0 bases at J, with 6 bases between. Germline CDR1 MNHEY, CDR2 SMNVEV (reference sequence). The CDR3 region has the DNA TGTGCCAGCAGTTTTAGCGGCTCTGGGGCCAACGTCCTGACTTTC. Translating gives CASSFSGSGANVLTF. The full variable domain, its missing parts supplied by reference TRBV27 and TRBJ2-6, is EAQVTQNPRYLITVTGKKLTVTCSQNMNHEYMSWYRQDPGLGLRQIYYSMNVEVTDKGDVPEGYKVSRKEKRNFPLILESPSPNQTSLYFCASSFSGSGANVLTFGAGSRLTVL.

The genes are TRBV5-4 and TRBJ2-7; a weak D match, TRBD1 (5 bases). V lost 4 bases and J 5 bases, leaving 16 bases between the germline ends. Looked up from germline, CDR1 is SGHNT and CDR2 is YYREEE (reference sequence). This CDR3 spans 14 amino acids. This chain's CDR3 is CASSRQGTSDEQYF. The CDR3 bases are TGTGCCAGCAGCCGCCAGGGTACGAGCGACGAGCAGTACTTC. The entire variable domain, with the rest obtained from reference TRBV5-4 and TRBJ2-7, is as follows: ETGVTQSPTHLIKTRGQQVTLRCSSQSGHNTVSWYQQALGQGPQFIFQYYREEENGRGNFPPRFSGLQFPNYSSELNVNALELDDSALYLCASSRQGTSDEQYFGPGTRLTVT.

The chain is built from TRBV30 and TRBJ1-2, with D unclear. The CDR3 totals 12 residues. Germline CDR1 reads GTSNPN; CDR2 reads SVGIG (reference sequence). V was shortened by 1 base and J by 7 bases, with 10 bases between the two germline ends. The CDR3 sequence: CAWSASDPGYTF. CDR3 nucleotide sequence: TGTGCCTGGAGTGCCAGCGATCCTGGCTACACCTTC.

The chain couples TRBV5-1 to TRBJ1-1; 7 bases align to TRBD1. With 4 bases clipped from V and 3 bases from J, the junction kept 9 bases outside the gene matches. The germline gives CDR1 SGHRS, CDR2 YFSETQ. CDR3 length: 15 amino acids. The CDR3 reads CASSGITGVYTEAFF. As DNA, the CDR3 is TGCGCCAGCAGCGGGATCACAGGGGTGTACACTGAAGCTTTCTTT.

The chain couples TRBV5-1 to TRBJ1-6; 7 positions agree with TRBD1. CDR1 is SGHRS and CDR2 is YFSETQ in the germline V gene. J lost 2 bases, V lost 4 bases, and 9 bases had no gene match. The CDR3 is 17 residues long. The CDR3 loop reads CASSKEQGSPYNSPLHF. CDR3 nucleotides: TGCGCCAGCAGCAAAGAACAGGGGAGCCCCTATAATTCACCCCTCCACTTT.

This clone was recorded a few times. The chain joins TRBV4-1 to TRBJ2-2; D is ambiguous. This CDR3 has 12 amino acids. CDR1 MGHRA and CDR2 YSYEKL come from the germline V gene. V shed 4 bases and J shed 6 bases, with 6 bases lying between them. CDR3 DNA sequence: TGCGCCAGCAGCCGTAATGCCGGGGAGCTGTTTTTT. It specifies CASSRNAGELFF.

V gene TRBV5-5 combines with J gene TRBJ2-7, with a tentative D call TRBD2 (6 bases). This CDR3 has 15 residues. Germline V lookup: CDR1 SGHKS, CDR2 YYEKEE (reference sequence). Trimming removed 4 bases at V and 7 bases at J, with 21 bases between. The CDR3: CASSVSGGSNGEQYF. The CDR3 coding sequence is TGTGCCAGCAGCGTGTCCGGGGGAAGCAACGGAGAGCAGTACTTC.

V and J are TRBV3-1 (or the pseudogene TRBV3-2) and TRBJ1-1; D ambiguous. This CDR3 is 15 amino acids long. Trimming stripped 0 bases from V and 6 bases from J, with 14 bases between. Germline CDR1 and CDR2: LGHDT and YNNKEL (reference sequence). The CDR3 DNA follows: TGTGCCAGCAGCCAAGATCGAAGACTCTTCCCTGAAGCTTTCTTT. Amino acid sequence: CASSQDRRLFPEAFF.

V is TRBV11-2 and J is TRBJ2-3, with 7 bases identical to TRBD1. This CDR3 region has 19 residues. CDR1 SGHAT and CDR2 FQNNGV come from the germline V gene. V lost 0 bases to trimming and J lost 1 base; unmatched junction nucleotides: 13. CDR3: CASSLEGKGAPYGTDTQYF. The CDR3 DNA follows: TGTGCCAGCAGCTTAGAGGGGAAGGGGGCGCCCTACGGCACAGATACGCAGTATTTT.

This clone was picked up one time. The CDR3 coding sequence is TGCGCCAGCAGCCAAATACAGGGGCGGACCTACGAGCAGTACTTC. This codes for CASSQIQGRTYEQYF. This chain uses TRBV4-3 with TRBJ2-7; 7 nucleotides align to TRBD1. CDR3 size: 15 residues. J was trimmed by 2 bases and V by 2 bases; bases with no gene match: 6. Germline V gives CDR1 LGHNA, CDR2 YSLEER.

This chain links TRBV5-1 with TRBJ2-6; D perhaps matches TRBD2 (6 bases). Trimming stripped 7 bases from V and 1 base from J, with 15 bases between. The CDR3 loop spans 16 amino acids. Per the germline V gene, CDR1 is SGHRS and CDR2 is YFSETQ. CDR3 in amino acids: CASGERAGSGANVLTF. CDR3 in DNA: TGCGCCAGCGGGGAAAGGGCGGGGTCTGGGGCCAACGTCCTGACTTTC.

The chain combines TRBV7-2 with TRBJ2-1, with a possible D match to TRBD2 (5 bases). This CDR3 has 16 residues. The germline V gene has CDR1 SGHTA and CDR2 FQGNSA. V was clipped by 0 bases and J by 1 base, with 10 bases between them. DNA for the CDR3: TGTGCCAGCAGCTTAGCACCTAGCCCTTCCTACAATGAGCAGTTCTTC. Its translation is CASSLAPSPSYNEQFF. Full variable domain (rest looked up from reference TRBV7-2 and TRBJ2-1): GAGVSQSPSNKVTEKGKDVELRCDPISGHTALYWYRQSLGQGLEFLIYFQGNSAPDKSGLPSDRFSAERTGGSVSTLTIQRTQQEDSAVYLCASSLAPSPSYNEQFFGPGTRLTVL.

V gene TRBV28 combines with J gene TRBJ1-5; 8 nucleotides agree with TRBD1. This CDR3 has 16 amino acids. With V trimmed by 6 bases and J by 1 base, 8 bases remained unmatched. Germline values: CDR1 MDHEN, CDR2 SYDVKM. The CDR3 DNA reads as TGTGCCAGCAGCCCCGGGACAGGCCTCAGCAATCAGCCCCAGCATTTT. Residues: CASSPGTGLSNQPQHF.

The chain combines TRBV6-5 with TRBJ1-2; 7 bases are shared with TRBD1. The V gene end was trimmed by 5 bases and the J gene end by 4 bases; junction bases not matched to a gene: 4. CDR3 size: 13 residues. Germline values: CDR1 MNHEY, CDR2 SVGAGI. The CDR3: CASSTTGPYGYTF. The CDR3, as DNA: TGTGCCAGCAGTACGACAGGGCCCTATGGCTACACCTTC.

This chain uses TRBV15 with TRBJ2-7; TRBD1 matches 9 bases. V shed 3 bases, J shed 3 bases, and the junction held 6 bases outside the gene matches. The CDR3 contains 15 residues. Germline loops: CDR1 LNHNV, CDR2 YYDKDF (reference sequence). This CDR3 reads CATSSSTGGLYEQYF. In nucleotides, the CDR3 is TGTGCCACCAGCAGCTCCACAGGGGGCCTCTACGAGCAGTACTTC. Together with reference TRBV15 and TRBJ2-7, the CDR3 gives the full variable domain: DAMVIQNPRYQVTQFGKPVTLSCSQTLNHNVMYWYQQKSSQAPKLLFHYYDKDFNNEADTPDNFQSRRPNTSFCFLDIRSPGLGDTAMYLCATSSSTGGLYEQYFGPGTRLTVT.

The gene calls are TRBV5-6 and TRBJ1-3; the match to TRBD1 covers 8 bases. This CDR3 comprises 16 residues. Germline CDR1 is SGHDT and CDR2 is YYEEEE. V shed 4 bases and J 8 bases; nucleotides not matched to a gene: 14. CDR3 nucleotides: TGTGCCAGCAGCGAACGGGGGACAGGTCATGCGGACACCATATATTTT. Encoded protein: CASSERGTGHADTIYF.

Here the CDR3 DNA reads TGTGCCAGCAGTGGACTATTGGAGTCCTATGGCTACACCTTC. Protein: CASSGLLESYGYTF. This chain connects TRBV6-2 or TRBV6-3 to TRBJ1-2; D unclear. V gave up 5 bases and J gave up 4 bases, with 14 bases separating them. The germline V gene encodes CDR1 MNHEY and CDR2 SVGEGT. CDR3 size: 14 residues.